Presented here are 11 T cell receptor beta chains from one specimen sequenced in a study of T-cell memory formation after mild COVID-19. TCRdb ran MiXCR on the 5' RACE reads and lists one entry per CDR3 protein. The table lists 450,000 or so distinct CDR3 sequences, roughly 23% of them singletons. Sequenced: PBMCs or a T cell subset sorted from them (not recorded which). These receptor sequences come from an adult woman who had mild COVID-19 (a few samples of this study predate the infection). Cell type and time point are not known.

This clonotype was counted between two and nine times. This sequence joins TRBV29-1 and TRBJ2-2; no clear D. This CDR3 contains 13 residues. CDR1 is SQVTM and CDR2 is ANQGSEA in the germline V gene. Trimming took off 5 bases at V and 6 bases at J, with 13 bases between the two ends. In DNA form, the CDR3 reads TGCAGCGTTCTTCCTCGTGGATCCGGGGAGCTGTTTTTT. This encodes CSVLPRGSGELFF.

Here the CDR3 reads CASSSRTGGASNQPQHF. DNA for the CDR3: TGTGCCAGCAGTTCCCGGACAGGGGGCGCAAGCAATCAGCCCCAGCATTTT. The gene calls are TRBV12-3 or TRBV12-4 and TRBJ1-5; 11 positions agree with TRBD1. This CDR3 has 17 residues. V shed 4 bases and J 1 base; nucleotides not matched to a gene: 6.

The CDR3 protein is CASSWIPAKNIQYF. The CDR3 coding sequence is TGTGCCAGCAGCTGGATACCTGCCAAAAACATTCAGTACTTC. The chain couples TRBV7-2 to TRBJ2-4, with D unclear. This CDR3 is built from 14 residues. Germline V gives CDR1 SGHTA, CDR2 FQGNSA. Deletions cut 4 bases from V and 1 base from J, with 8 bases between.

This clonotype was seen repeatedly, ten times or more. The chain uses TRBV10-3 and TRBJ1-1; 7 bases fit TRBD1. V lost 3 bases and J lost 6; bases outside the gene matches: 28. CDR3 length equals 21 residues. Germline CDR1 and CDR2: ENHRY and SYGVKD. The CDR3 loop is CAISDRRGRQGGRGGVSEAFF. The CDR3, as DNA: TGTGCCATCAGTGATAGAAGGGGTCGACAGGGAGGCCGTGGGGGTGTCTCTGAAGCTTTCTTT.

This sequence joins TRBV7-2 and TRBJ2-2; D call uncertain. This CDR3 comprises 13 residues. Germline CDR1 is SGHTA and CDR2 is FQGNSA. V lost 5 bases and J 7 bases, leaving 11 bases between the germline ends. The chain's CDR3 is CASSPSPGGELFF. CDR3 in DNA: TGTGCCAGCAGCCCCAGTCCTGGCGGGGAGCTGTTTTTT.

CDR3 sequence (DNA): TGTGCCAGCAGCTTACCCCGACAGGGGGGAGAGACCCAGTACTTC. Its translation: CASSLPRQGGETQYF. The chain combines TRBV7-9 with TRBJ2-5; 9 nucleotides align to TRBD1. The V gene's germline CDR1 is SEHNR and CDR2 FQNEAQ (reference sequence). V trimming: 2 bases; J trimming: 4 bases; junction bases outside the gene matches: 5. The CDR3 consists of 15 residues.

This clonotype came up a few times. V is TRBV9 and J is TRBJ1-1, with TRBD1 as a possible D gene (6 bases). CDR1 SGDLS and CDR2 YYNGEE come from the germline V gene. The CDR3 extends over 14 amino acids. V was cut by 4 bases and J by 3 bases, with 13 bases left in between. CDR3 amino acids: CASSPRSGDTEAFF. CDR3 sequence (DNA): TGTGCCAGCAGCCCACGCTCAGGGGACACTGAAGCTTTCTTT.

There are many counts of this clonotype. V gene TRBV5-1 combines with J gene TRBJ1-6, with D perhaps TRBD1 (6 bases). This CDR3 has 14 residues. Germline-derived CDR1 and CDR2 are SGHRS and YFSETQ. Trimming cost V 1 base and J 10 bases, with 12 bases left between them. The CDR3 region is CASSLRGDTSPLHF. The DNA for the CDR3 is TGCGCCAGCAGCTTGAGGGGGGACACCTCACCCCTCCACTTT.

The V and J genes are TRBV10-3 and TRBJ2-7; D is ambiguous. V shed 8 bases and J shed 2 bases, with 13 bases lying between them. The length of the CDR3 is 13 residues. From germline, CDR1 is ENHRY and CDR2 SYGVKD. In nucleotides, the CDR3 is TGTGCCATCCAGAAAAGGCTTACCTACGAGCAGTACTTC. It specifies CAIQKRLTYEQYF.

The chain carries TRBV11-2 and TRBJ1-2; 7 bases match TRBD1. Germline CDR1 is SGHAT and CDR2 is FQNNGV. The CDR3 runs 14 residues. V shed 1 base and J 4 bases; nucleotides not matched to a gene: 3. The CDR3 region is CASSLGTGAYGYTF. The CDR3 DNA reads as TGTGCCAGCAGCTTAGGGACAGGCGCCTATGGCTACACCTTC.

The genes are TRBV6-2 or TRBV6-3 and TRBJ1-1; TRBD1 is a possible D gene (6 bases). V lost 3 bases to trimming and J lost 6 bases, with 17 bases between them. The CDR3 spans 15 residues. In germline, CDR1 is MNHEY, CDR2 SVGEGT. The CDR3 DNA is TGTGCCAGCAGTTATTGGGGGCTATTAAGCGCTGAAGCTTTCTTT. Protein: CASSYWGLLSAEAFF.